The source of this TCR beta chain is a study of post-analysis software for immune sequencing data. About the research overall: Included among the disease courses, which were recorded for the cohort, were relapsing-remitting, secondary progressive and progressive-relapsing multiple sclerosis. The study's findings and limits: Same-batch preparations were strongly co-clustered by F measure. Patients had higher frequencies than controls of about five TRBV segments, including TRBV5-6, TRBV5-1 and TRBV20-1. Controls showed significantly higher normalized Chao1 diversity than did multiple sclerosis patients.

Carried by the TCR beta cDNA libraries were unique molecular identifiers. T cells, about 0.95 to 10 million of them, yielded a few hundred thousand cDNA molecules. TCRdb redid the calling of the PCR reads with MiXCR, one entry per CDR3 protein. Of 650,000 to 850,000 distinct CDR3 sequences listed, around 46% are singletons. This clonotype was found once. The antigen is not known. The CDR3 covers 16 residues. Germline-derived CDR1 and CDR2 are DFQATT and SNEGSKA (reference sequence). V lost 0 bases, J lost 0 bases, and 14 bases lay in between. The sequence came from a girl aged 5 to 17 with multiple sclerosis. The chain recombines TRBV20-1 with TRBJ2-5; no clear D. Sequencing input: blood. The CDR3 sequence is CSARDQGRHHQETQYF. CDR3 nucleotides: TGCAGTGCTAGAGATCAAGGGCGGCACCACCAAGAGACCCAGTACTTC.